The entry below describes one TCR beta chain. The entry originates in a study of control samples from healthy donors and cancer patients. Using immunoSEQ multiplex PCR, the repertoire was profiled, and TCRdb retains in-frame clones only, with some absent. The sample contains about 130,000 clones, approximately 94% of which appear only once. The origin of this receptor is a man aged 30 to 45 in good health. The sample comprised blood.

This CDR3 reads CASSYRGQETQYF. The DNA of the CDR3 is TGTGCCAGCAGTTACAGGGGGCAAGAGACCCAGTACTTC. V and J are TRBV27 and TRBJ2-5; TRBD1 matches at 8 bases. CDR1 is MNHEY and CDR2 is SMNVEV in the germline V gene (reference sequence). Trimming removed 4 bases from V and 2 bases from J; junction bases left unmatched: 0. This CDR3 has 13 amino acids.